Listed below are T cell receptor beta chains from one sample, sequenced in a study of blood T cell repertoires in COVID-19. Only in-frame clones appear in the TCRdb table, and some are missing; sequencing was by immunoSEQ multiplex PCR. The sample includes some 270,000 clones, about 87% seen only once; the top ten take about 3.1%. The specimen sequenced was PBMCs or T cells enriched from blood (not recorded which). Receptor source: a woman aged 40 to 55 who had been exposed to COVID-19. Each CDR3 is given with its conserved first and last residue. A D gene is named only where the DNA matches it firmly. Size is omitted from some rows. Given values are once, few, many or a class for expanded clones.

CDR3 DNA: TGTGCTAGTCGGGGTCCGGGAGTGGCCACCGGGGAGCTGTTTTTT
CDR3 protein: CASRGPGVATGELFF
J gene: TRBJ2-2
V gene: TRBV12-5
D gene: NA
clone size: NA

CDR3 DNA: TGTGCCAGCAGCTACCGGGACAGGGGGCGAAGCGGTAGATCACCCCTCCACTTT
CDR3 protein: CASSYRDRGRSGRSPLHF
J gene: TRBJ1-6
V gene: TRBV3-1/TRBV3-2
D gene: TRBD1
clone size: NA

CDR3 DNA: TGTGCCACCAGCAGAGGGGGGCTGCAGGATGCGGATGGCTACACCTTC
CDR3 protein: CATSRGGLQDADGYTF
J gene: TRBJ1-2
V gene: TRBV15
D gene: NA
clone size: NA

CDR3 DNA: TGTGCCAGCAGCCCCCGGGCTAGCGGGCTAGATACGCAGTATTTT
CDR3 protein: CASSPRASGLDTQYF
J gene: TRBJ2-3
V gene: TRBV14
D gene: TRBD2
clone size: NA

CDR3 DNA: TGTGCCAGTAGTAGACAGGGGGGTTCTGGAAACACCATATATTTT
CDR3 protein: CASSRQGGSGNTIYF
J gene: TRBJ1-3
V gene: TRBV19
D gene: TRBD1
clone size: NA

CDR3 DNA: TGTGCCTGGAACCGGGTAGGTAAGCCCCAGCATTTT
CDR3 protein: CAWNRVGKPQHF
J gene: TRBJ1-5
V gene: TRBV30
D gene: NA
clone size: NA

CDR3 DNA: TGTGCCAGTAGTCCTCAATGGGGGAGGGCCTCCTACACCTTC
CDR3 protein: CASSPQWGRASYTF
J gene: TRBJ1-2
V gene: TRBV19
D gene: NA
clone size: NA

CDR3 DNA: TGTGCCTGGAGTTATCAGGGATCTGAAGCTTTCTTT
CDR3 protein: CAWSYQGSEAFF
J gene: TRBJ1-1
V gene: TRBV30
D gene: NA
clone size: few

CDR3 DNA: TGTGCCAGCAGTATCCGCCCCTACGGTGGCAATCAGCCCCAGCATTTT
CDR3 protein: CASSIRPYGGNQPQHF
J gene: TRBJ1-5
V gene: TRBV28
D gene: NA
clone size: NA

CDR3 DNA: TGTGCCAGCAGCCGCGGACTAGCGGGAGTGCGGACCGGGGAGCTGTTTTTT
CDR3 protein: CASSRGLAGVRTGELFF
J gene: TRBJ2-2
V gene: TRBV28
D gene: TRBD2
clone size: NA

CDR3 DNA: TGTGCCATCAGTGACGGGCGGGAGAAGGCCGGGGAGCTGTTTTTT
CDR3 protein: CAISDGREKAGELFF
J gene: TRBJ2-2
V gene: TRBV10-3
D gene: TRBD2
clone size: NA

CDR3 DNA: TGCGCCAGCAGCCAGGGAAGTGACTATGGCTACACCTTC
CDR3 protein: CASSQGSDYGYTF
J gene: TRBJ1-2
V gene: TRBV5-1
D gene: NA
clone size: NA

CDR3 DNA: TGTGCCAGCAGCTCGGGACAGGGGAGACTAGCGGGAGGTTTTGATACGCAGTATTTT
CDR3 protein: CASSSGQGRLAGGFDTQYF
J gene: TRBJ2-3
V gene: TRBV11-2
D gene: TRBD2
clone size: once

CDR3 DNA: TGTGCCAGTAGTATAGGGGACAGCAATTCACCCCTCCACTTT
CDR3 protein: CASSIGDSNSPLHF
J gene: TRBJ1-6
V gene: TRBV19
D gene: TRBD1
clone size: NA

CDR3 DNA: TGTGCCAGCAGTTACGCCCAGGATAGGAATTCTGAAGCTTTCTTT
CDR3 protein: CASSYAQDRNSEAFF
J gene: TRBJ1-1
V gene: TRBV6-2/TRBV6-3
D gene: NA
clone size: NA

CDR3 DNA: TGTGCCAGCAGTGAAGGGACACTACCTAGCAATCAGCCCCAGCATTTT
CDR3 protein: CASSEGTLPSNQPQHF
J gene: TRBJ1-5
V gene: TRBV6-1
D gene: NA
clone size: NA

CDR3 DNA: TGTGCCAGCAGCTGGGGCGGAACAGGGAGGGCCTACGAGCAGTACTTC
CDR3 protein: CASSWGGTGRAYEQYF
J gene: TRBJ2-7
V gene: TRBV7-2
D gene: NA
clone size: NA

CDR3 DNA: TGTGCCAGCAGCTTAGCCAGCTCTGGAAACACCATATATTTT
CDR3 protein: CASSLASSGNTIYF
J gene: TRBJ1-3
V gene: TRBV7-2
D gene: NA
clone size: NA

CDR3 DNA: TGTGCCAGCAGCCCGTGGACAGGGACGAACACTGAAGCTTTCTTT
CDR3 protein: CASSPWTGTNTEAFF
J gene: TRBJ1-1
V gene: TRBV5-4
D gene: TRBD1
clone size: few

CDR3 DNA: TGTGCCAGCAGCCCCCTTGAGGGACAGGGACGCAATGAGCAGTTCTTC
CDR3 protein: CASSPLEGQGRNEQFF
J gene: TRBJ2-1
V gene: TRBV11-3
D gene: TRBD1
clone size: NA

CDR3 DNA: TGTGCCAGTATGGGGGGATTAAGGCTCGGTGGCTACACCTTC
CDR3 protein: CASMGGLRLGGYTF
J gene: TRBJ1-2
V gene: TRBV19
D gene: NA
clone size: once

CDR3 DNA: TGCGCCAGCAGCTTGCTTGGGGAGAATCAGCCCCAGCATTTT
CDR3 protein: CASSLLGENQPQHF
J gene: TRBJ1-5
V gene: TRBV5-1
D gene: NA
clone size: NA

CDR3 DNA: TGTGCCAGCACCCCAAGGGGCACAGGCTCCTACAATGAGCAGTTCTTC
CDR3 protein: CASTPRGTGSYNEQFF
J gene: TRBJ2-1
V gene: TRBV28
D gene: NA
clone size: NA

CDR3 DNA: TGTGCCAGCAGCGCCGGGACAGGGTTTTCCTACGAGCAGTACTTC
CDR3 protein: CASSAGTGFSYEQYF
J gene: TRBJ2-7
V gene: TRBV9
D gene: TRBD1
clone size: NA

CDR3 DNA: TGTGCCAGCAGTTCAATGGACAGGGCCTCACCCCTCCACTTT
CDR3 protein: CASSSMDRASPLHF
J gene: TRBJ1-6
V gene: TRBV27
D gene: TRBD1
clone size: once

CDR3 DNA: TGTGCCAGCAGTTCCCCCGGGGACAGCTCTGGAAACACCATATATTTT
CDR3 protein: CASSSPGDSSGNTIYF
J gene: TRBJ1-3
V gene: TRBV28
D gene: TRBD1
clone size: NA

CDR3 DNA: TGTGCCAGCAGTTTAGTCCAGGGTCATGGCTACACCTTC
CDR3 protein: CASSLVQGHGYTF
J gene: TRBJ1-2
V gene: TRBV12-3/TRBV12-4
D gene: NA
clone size: NA

CDR3 DNA: TGTGCCAGCAGTCTGGGACAGGGGATTAACTATGGCTACACCTTC
CDR3 protein: CASSLGQGINYGYTF
J gene: TRBJ1-2
V gene: TRBV6-5
D gene: TRBD1
clone size: once

CDR3 DNA: TGTGCCAGCAGCCTTTGGCGGGGGATTGACACCGGGGAGCTGTTTTTT
CDR3 protein: CASSLWRGIDTGELFF
J gene: TRBJ2-2
V gene: TRBV4-2
D gene: TRBD2
clone size: NA

CDR3 DNA: TGTGCCAGCAGATCGGGACAGCAAAATGAAAAACTGTTTTTT
CDR3 protein: CASRSGQQNEKLFF
J gene: TRBJ1-4
V gene: TRBV5-4
D gene: TRBD1
clone size: NA

CDR3 DNA: TGTGCCAGCAGCTTGGGACAGGCGATTGAAGCTTTCTTT
CDR3 protein: CASSLGQAIEAFF
J gene: TRBJ1-1
V gene: TRBV5-6
D gene: NA
clone size: NA

CDR3 DNA: TGTGCCAGCAGTACCCGACAGGGGACGGTCGGTGAAAAACTGTTTTTT
CDR3 protein: CASSTRQGTVGEKLFF
J gene: TRBJ1-4
V gene: TRBV28
D gene: TRBD1
clone size: NA

CDR3 DNA: TGTGCCAGCAGTTACTGGCGAGGACTAGCGGGAGAGGAGGGTTACACAGATACGCAGTATTTT
CDR3 protein: CASSYWRGLAGEEGYTDTQYF
J gene: TRBJ2-3
V gene: TRBV6-2/TRBV6-3
D gene: TRBD2
clone size: NA

CDR3 DNA: TGTGCCAGCAAACAGGGGTCGCGAGAGCAGTACTTC
CDR3 protein: CASKQGSREQYF
J gene: TRBJ2-7
V gene: TRBV27
D gene: TRBD1
clone size: NA

CDR3 DNA: TGTGCCAGCAGTCCTCCGGGACTAGCATACACAGATACGCAGTATTTT
CDR3 protein: CASSPPGLAYTDTQYF
J gene: TRBJ2-3
V gene: TRBV21-1
D gene: NA
clone size: NA

CDR3 DNA: TGTGCCAGCAGCTTAGGGCGGGGTGGCGACTATGGCTACACCTTC
CDR3 protein: CASSLGRGGDYGYTF
J gene: TRBJ1-2
V gene: TRBV7-9
D gene: NA
clone size: NA

CDR3 DNA: TGTGCCAGCAGAGGGACAGGGGGCTTATTTAATGAAAAACTGTTTTTT
CDR3 protein: CASRGTGGLFNEKLFF
J gene: TRBJ1-4
V gene: TRBV2
D gene: TRBD1
clone size: few

CDR3 DNA: TGCAGCGTATGGATGGGACAGGGGGACAATCAGCCCCAGCATTTT
CDR3 protein: CSVWMGQGDNQPQHF
J gene: TRBJ1-5
V gene: TRBV29-1
D gene: TRBD1
clone size: once

CDR3 DNA: TGTGCTAGTGGTTTGGTACTAACCGGGGTAAGAAAGCCCCAGCATTTT
CDR3 protein: CASGLVLTGVRKPQHF
J gene: TRBJ1-5
V gene: TRBV12-5
D gene: NA
clone size: NA

CDR3 DNA: TGTGCCAGCAGCCAGGCGGGACAGGACACTGAAGCTTTCTTT
CDR3 protein: CASSQAGQDTEAFF
J gene: TRBJ1-1
V gene: TRBV3-1/TRBV3-2
D gene: TRBD1
clone size: NA

CDR3 DNA: TGTGCCAGCTCGCAGGCCGGCCCCACTTCTAACTATGGCTACACCTTC
CDR3 protein: CASSQAGPTSNYGYTF
J gene: TRBJ1-2
V gene: TRBV18
D gene: NA
clone size: NA

CDR3 DNA: TGTGCCAGCAGTTTGAGGGTGGTCACTGAAGCTTTCTTT
CDR3 protein: CASSLRVVTEAFF
J gene: TRBJ1-1
V gene: TRBV12-3/TRBV12-4
D gene: NA
clone size: NA

CDR3 DNA: TGTGCCACCAGCAGTCTGCAGGGCGGATGGGGTGAAAAACTGTTTTTT
CDR3 protein: CATSSLQGGWGEKLFF
J gene: TRBJ1-4
V gene: TRBV15
D gene: NA
clone size: once

CDR3 DNA: TGTTTAATAGGGGGTAGTGGAATGGGCACCGGGGAGCTGTTTTTT
CDR3 protein: CLIGGSGMGTGELFF
J gene: TRBJ2-2
V gene: TRBV29-1
D gene: NA
clone size: NA

CDR3 DNA: TGTGCCAGCAGACAACAGAGCATGAACACTGAAGCTTTCTTT
CDR3 protein: CASRQQSMNTEAFF
J gene: TRBJ1-1
V gene: TRBV2
D gene: NA
clone size: NA

CDR3 DNA: TGCAGTGACGGGAGGGGGAATGAGCAGTTCTTC
CDR3 protein: CSDGRGNEQFF
J gene: TRBJ2-1
V gene: TRBV20-1
D gene: TRBD2
clone size: NA

CDR3 DNA: TGCGCCAGCAGCCAAGGAGGGTTCGGGGCCAACGTCCTGACTTTC
CDR3 protein: CASSQGGFGANVLTF
J gene: TRBJ2-6
V gene: TRBV4-3
D gene: NA
clone size: NA

CDR3 DNA: TGTGCCAGTAGTACTCCCTGGGGCAGGGGCTCCGGGGAAGATACGCAGTATTTT
CDR3 protein: CASSTPWGRGSGEDTQYF
J gene: TRBJ2-3
V gene: TRBV19
D gene: NA
clone size: NA

CDR3 DNA: TGTGCCAGCAGTTCCTTAGGGGTCGTGTTGGGGACTGAAGCTTTCTTT
CDR3 protein: CASSSLGVVLGTEAFF
J gene: TRBJ1-1
V gene: TRBV6-5
D gene: NA
clone size: NA

CDR3 DNA: TGTGCCAGCAGTTTAAGCCTAGCGGGAGGATATGAGCAGTTCTTC
CDR3 protein: CASSLSLAGGYEQFF
J gene: TRBJ2-1
V gene: TRBV27
D gene: TRBD2
clone size: once

CDR3 DNA: TGTGCCTGGAGTGTTGGAGGGACCGTTCTTTGGGGCTACACCTTC
CDR3 protein: CAWSVGGTVLWGYTF
J gene: TRBJ1-2
V gene: TRBV30
D gene: NA
clone size: NA

CDR3 DNA: TGTGCCAGCAGCTTGGTAGAGGGCCCTAATCAGCCCCAGCATTTT
CDR3 protein: CASSLVEGPNQPQHF
J gene: TRBJ1-5
V gene: TRBV7-9
D gene: NA
clone size: NA

CDR3 DNA: TGTGCCAGCAGCTTCAGGAGGTTGGGACAGGGGGCACGCGAGCAGTACTTC
CDR3 protein: CASSFRRLGQGAREQYF
J gene: TRBJ2-7
V gene: TRBV7-3
D gene: TRBD1
clone size: NA